Shown below are 10 T cell receptor beta chains from a single sample sequenced in a study of shared clonotypes between healthy human individuals. TCRdb keeps only in-frame clones here, not all; method: immunoSEQ multiplex PCR. This table has 550,000 to 700,000 clones, more than 70% appearing once. The sample comprised memory CD4+ T cells sorted from blood. As to subset: CD45RA-negative fraction. The source of these receptors is a woman between 25 and 40 years old in good health.

The V call is TRBV2, the J call TRBJ2-2, with 8 bases aligning to TRBD1. This CDR3 has 15 residues. Germline CDR1 SNHLY, CDR2 FYNNEI. The V gene end was trimmed by 8 bases and the J gene end by 4 bases; junction bases not matched to a gene: 9. The CDR3 region has the DNA TGTGCCAGCTCCGGCAGGGGGCGCGGCACCGGGGAGCTGTTTTTT. Amino acid sequence: CASSGRGRGTGELFF.

The table lists this clone with many counts. Within the sample, other DNA sequences also encode this same CDR3. The V gene is TRBV4-1, the J gene TRBJ2-2; 8 bases are a match to TRBD2. Trimming took 4 bases from V and 4 from J; bases not matched to a gene: 11. Germline V gene data show CDR1 as MGHRA and CDR2 as YSYEKL. The CDR3 length is 17 residues. The CDR3, as DNA: TGCGCCAGCAGCCGACTCGCTTCTAGCGGGCTCACCGGGGAGCTGTTTTTT. Its protein product is CASSRLASSGLTGELFF.

This clone came up once. V is TRBV10-3 and J is TRBJ1-4; weak D call: TRBD1 (6 bases). The germline gives CDR1 ENHRY, CDR2 SYGVKD. The germline V and J ends were trimmed by 7 bases and 0 bases, with 18 bases remaining between them. CDR3 length equals 17 residues. CDR3 bases: TGTGCCATCACCGTACAGGGCCAATCTTCAACTAATGAAAAACTGTTTTTT. This gives the protein CAITVQGQSSTNEKLFF.

This chain connects TRBV19 to TRBJ1-5; maybe TRBD1 (6 bases). CDR3 length: 16 amino acids. Germline V gives CDR1 LNHDA, CDR2 SQIVND (reference sequence). The V end was cut by 0 bases, the J end by 5 bases, with 14 bases between. The DNA for the CDR3 is TGTGCCAGTAGTATAGATTTGACCAGGGGTGATCAGCCCCAGCATTTT. Amino acids: CASSIDLTRGDQPQHF.

The V call is TRBV29-1, the J call TRBJ1-2, with 8 bases matching TRBD1. The length of the CDR3 is 13 residues. V was pared by 4 bases and J by 2 bases, with 3 bases of the junction left unmatched. Germline-derived CDR1 and CDR2 are SQVTM and ANQGSEA. In nucleotides, the CDR3 is TGCAGCGTTGGGGGACAGGCAAACTATGGCTACACCTTC. It encodes CSVGGQANYGYTF.

This clone was seen a handful of times. This rearrangement joins TRBV11-2 to TRBJ2-3; D gene ambiguous. V dropped 2 bases and J dropped 4 bases, with 10 bases sitting between them. The CDR3 is 14 residues long. CDR1 and CDR2 from the germline V gene are SGHAT and FQNNGV. This CDR3 is CASSLNRGADTQYF. DNA for the CDR3: TGTGCCAGCAGCTTAAACCGAGGCGCAGATACGCAGTATTTT. The whole variable domain, remainder taken from reference TRBV11-2 and TRBJ2-3, is EAGVAQSPRYKIIEKRQSVAFWCNPISGHATLYWYQQILGQGPKLLIQFQNNGVVDDSQLPKDRFSAERLKGVDSTLKIQPAKLEDSAVYLCASSLNRGADTQYFGPGTRLTVL.

CDR3 residues: CASSEGAYNEQFF. The CDR3, as DNA: TGTGCCAGCAGTGAAGGGGCTTACAATGAGCAGTTCTTC. This rearrangement joins TRBV2 to TRBJ2-1; unclear D gene. Germline assignment: CDR1 SNHLY and CDR2 FYNNEI. This CDR3 spans 13 amino acids. With 1 base removed from V and 4 bases from J, the gap between germline ends came to 5 bases. The full variable domain, completed using reference TRBV2 and TRBJ2-1, is EPEVTQTPSHQVTQMGQEVILRCVPISNHLYFYWYRQILGQKVEFLVSFYNNEISEKSEIFDDQFSVERPDGSNFTLKIRSTKLEDSAMYFCASSEGAYNEQFFGPGTRLTVL.

The V and J genes are TRBV7-3 and TRBJ2-3; D perhaps matches TRBD1 (5 bases). The V end lost 5 bases, the J end lost 4 bases, and 13 bases lay between the germline ends. This CDR3 contains 14 residues. Germline-derived CDR1 and CDR2 are SGHTA and FQGTGA. The CDR3, as DNA: TGTGCCAGCAGCCAGGGTACTCCCCCAGATACGCAGTATTTT. Translating gives CASSQGTPPDTQYF.

This chain links TRBV4-1 with TRBJ2-2; TRBD2 aligns across 10 bases. Germline CDR1 is MGHRA and CDR2 is YSYEKL. Trimming removed 1 base from V and 7 bases from J; junction bases left unmatched: 6. The CDR3 contains 16 residues. CDR3 coding DNA: TGCGCCAGCAGCCAAGGACGTCTAGCGGGGGACGGGGAGCTGTTTTTT. Residues: CASSQGRLAGDGELFF.

This clone was counted ten times or more. The J gene is TRBJ1-2, the V gene TRBV29-1, with 9 bases lining up with TRBD1. CDR3 length: 17 amino acids. Trimming cost V 0 bases and J 4 bases; bases outside gene matches: 12. The germline V gene encodes CDR1 SQVTM and CDR2 ANQGSEA. The CDR3 nucleotides read TGCAGCGTTGAAGATGGCGACAGGGGGGCGCATCGCTATGGCTACACCTTC. Translated, it gives CSVEDGDRGAHRYGYTF.